This entry describes one TCR beta chain. Antigen unknown. The data were taken from a study of shared clonotypes between healthy human individuals. The V gene's germline CDR1 is MNHEY and CDR2 SVGAGI. The ends were cut back, 2 bases at V and 9 bases at J, with 13 bases in the middle. This CDR3 is built from 14 residues. Using immunoSEQ multiplex PCR, the repertoire was profiled, and TCRdb retains in-frame clones only, with some absent. This table holds about 980,000 clones, approximately 76% found once. Findings and caveats of the study: Naive subsets, compared against memory subsets, generally had larger estimated richness values.

The TCR sequence derives from a man aged 18 to 29 in good health. The chain links TRBV6-5 to TRBJ1-4; D might be TRBD1 (6 bases). Sequencing was carried out using memory CD4+ T cells sorted from blood. Subset defined: CD45RA-negative fraction. As DNA, the CDR3 is TGTGCCAGCAGTTACGGGGGGACAATTAAAAAACTGTTTTTT. It specifies CASSYGGTIKKLFF.